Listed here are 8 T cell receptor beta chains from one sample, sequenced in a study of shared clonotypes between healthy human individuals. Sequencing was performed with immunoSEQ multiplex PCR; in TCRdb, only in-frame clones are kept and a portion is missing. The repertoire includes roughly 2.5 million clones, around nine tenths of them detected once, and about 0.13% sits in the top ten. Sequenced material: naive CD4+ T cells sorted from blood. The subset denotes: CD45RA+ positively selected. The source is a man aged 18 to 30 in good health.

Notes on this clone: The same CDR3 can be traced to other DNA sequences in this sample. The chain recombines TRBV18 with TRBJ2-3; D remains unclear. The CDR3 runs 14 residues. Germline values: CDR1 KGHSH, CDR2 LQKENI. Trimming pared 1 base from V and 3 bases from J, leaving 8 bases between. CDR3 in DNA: TGTGCCAGCTCACCACTAGCCCGGACAGATACGCAGTATTTT. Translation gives CASSPLARTDTQYF. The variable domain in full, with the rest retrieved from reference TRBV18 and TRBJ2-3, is NAGVMQNPRHLVRRRGQEARLRCSPMKGHSHVYWYRQLPEEGLKFMVYLQKENIIDESGMPKERFSAEFPKEGPSILRIQQVVRGDSAAYFCASSPLARTDTQYFGPGTRLTVL.

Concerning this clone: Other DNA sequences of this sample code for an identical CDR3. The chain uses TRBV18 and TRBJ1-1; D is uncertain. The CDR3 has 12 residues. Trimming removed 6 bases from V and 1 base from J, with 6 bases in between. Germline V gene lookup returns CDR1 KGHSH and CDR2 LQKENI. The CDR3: CASSLGNTEAFF. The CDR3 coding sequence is TGTGCCAGCTCCCTGGGGAACACTGAAGCTTTCTTT.

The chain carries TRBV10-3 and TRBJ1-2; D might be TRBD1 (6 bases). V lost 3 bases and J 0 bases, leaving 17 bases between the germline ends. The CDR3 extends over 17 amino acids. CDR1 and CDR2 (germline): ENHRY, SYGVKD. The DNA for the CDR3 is TGTGCCATCAGTGATGGGTACCAGGGGAGCGCTAACTATGGCTACACCTTC. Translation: CAISDGYQGSANYGYTF.

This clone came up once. The CDR3 spells CASSPIALAGVTGELFF. DNA for the CDR3: TGTGCCAGCTCACCAATCGCACTAGCGGGAGTAACCGGGGAGCTGTTTTTT. V usage is TRBV18 and J usage is TRBJ2-2; 11 bases are a match to TRBD2. This CDR3 contains 17 residues. CDR1 KGHSH and CDR2 LQKENI come from the germline V gene. The trim removed 2 bases at V and 5 bases at J, leaving 7 bases unmatched.

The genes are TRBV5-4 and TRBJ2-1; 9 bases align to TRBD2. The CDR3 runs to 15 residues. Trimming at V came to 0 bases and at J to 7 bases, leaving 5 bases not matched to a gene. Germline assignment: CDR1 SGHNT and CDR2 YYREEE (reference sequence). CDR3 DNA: TGTGCCAGCAGCTTGGACAGCGGGAGGAGAAATGAGCAGTTCTTC. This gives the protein CASSLDSGRRNEQFF.

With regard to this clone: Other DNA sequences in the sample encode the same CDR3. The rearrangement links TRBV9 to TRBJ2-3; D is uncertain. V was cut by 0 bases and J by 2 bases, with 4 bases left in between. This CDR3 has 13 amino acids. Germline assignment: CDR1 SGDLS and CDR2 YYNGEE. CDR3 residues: CASSVVLTDTQYF. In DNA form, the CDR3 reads TGTGCCAGCAGCGTAGTCCTCACAGATACGCAGTATTTT.

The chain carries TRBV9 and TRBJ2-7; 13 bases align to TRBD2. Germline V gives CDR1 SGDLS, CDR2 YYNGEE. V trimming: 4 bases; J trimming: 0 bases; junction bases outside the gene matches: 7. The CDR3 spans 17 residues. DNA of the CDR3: TGTGCCAGCAGCCGTCCCGGGACTAGCGGGGACTCCTACGAGCAGTACTTC. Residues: CASSRPGTSGDSYEQYF.

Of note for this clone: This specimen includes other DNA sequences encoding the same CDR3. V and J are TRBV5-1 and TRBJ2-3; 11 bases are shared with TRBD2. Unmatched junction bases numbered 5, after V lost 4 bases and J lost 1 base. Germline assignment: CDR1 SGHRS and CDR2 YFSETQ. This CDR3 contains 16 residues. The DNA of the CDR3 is TGCGCCAGCAGCCTCGGACTAGCGGGCGGCACAGATACGCAGTATTTT. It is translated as CASSLGLAGGTDTQYF.